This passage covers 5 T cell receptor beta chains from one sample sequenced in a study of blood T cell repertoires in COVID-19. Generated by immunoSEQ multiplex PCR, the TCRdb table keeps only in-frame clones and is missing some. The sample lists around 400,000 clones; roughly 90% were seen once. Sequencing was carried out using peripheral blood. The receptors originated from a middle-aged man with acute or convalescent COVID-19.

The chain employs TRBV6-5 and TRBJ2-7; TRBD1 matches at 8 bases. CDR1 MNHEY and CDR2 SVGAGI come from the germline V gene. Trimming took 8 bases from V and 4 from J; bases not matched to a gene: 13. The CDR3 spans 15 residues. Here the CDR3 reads CASWGSQGAFYEQYF. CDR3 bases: TGTGCCAGCTGGGGGTCCCAGGGGGCTTTTTACGAGCAGTACTTC.

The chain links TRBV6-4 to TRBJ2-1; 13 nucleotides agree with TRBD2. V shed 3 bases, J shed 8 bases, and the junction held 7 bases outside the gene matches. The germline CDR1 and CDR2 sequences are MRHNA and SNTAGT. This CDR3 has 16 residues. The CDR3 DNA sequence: TGTGCCAGCAGTGAATCTGGACTAGCGGGAGTAGATGAGCAGTTCTTC. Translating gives CASSESGLAGVDEQFF.

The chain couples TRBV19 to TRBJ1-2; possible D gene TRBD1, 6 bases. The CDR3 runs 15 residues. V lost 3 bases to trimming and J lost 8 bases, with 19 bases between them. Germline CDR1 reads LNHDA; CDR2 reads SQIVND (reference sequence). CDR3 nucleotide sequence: TGTGCCAGTAGTATCTCACAGGGCCGGGTTGACGGCTACACCTTC. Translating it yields CASSISQGRVDGYTF. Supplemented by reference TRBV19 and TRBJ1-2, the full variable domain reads DGGITQSPKYLFRKEGQNVTLSCEQNLNHDAMYWYRQDPGQGLRLIYYSQIVNDFQKGDIAEGYSVSREKKESFPLTVTSAQKNPTAFYLCASSISQGRVDGYTFGSGTRLTVV.

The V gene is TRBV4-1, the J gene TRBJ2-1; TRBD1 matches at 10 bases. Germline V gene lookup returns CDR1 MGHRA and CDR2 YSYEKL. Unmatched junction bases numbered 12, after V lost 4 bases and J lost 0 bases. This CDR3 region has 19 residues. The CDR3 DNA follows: TGCGCCAGCAGCCCTGCGGGACAGGGGACTTCCAGCTCCTACAATGAGCAGTTCTTC. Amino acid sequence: CASSPAGQGTSSSYNEQFF.

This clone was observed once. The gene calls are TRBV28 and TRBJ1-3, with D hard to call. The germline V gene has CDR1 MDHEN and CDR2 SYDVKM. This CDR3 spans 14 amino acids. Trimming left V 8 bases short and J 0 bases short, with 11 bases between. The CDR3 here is CASGNGLSGNTIYF. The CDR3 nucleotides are TGTGCCAGCGGAAATGGACTCTCTGGAAACACCATATATTTT.